This TCR beta chain was sequenced in a study of response to subunit inactivated influenza vaccine. With V trimmed by 5 bases and J by 6 bases, 13 bases remained unmatched. This CDR3 has 16 amino acids. Germline V CDR1 and CDR2: MDHEN, SYDVKM. To note about this clonotype: Its target is not known.

General study findings and limits: Each seasonal flu vaccination may recruit only limited new T cells, authors suggested.

TCRdb recomputed calls from the RT-PCR reads with MiXCR, one row per CDR3 protein. The table has hundreds of thousands of distinct CDR3 sequences, less than 10% seen once; the top ten hold roughly 13%. The chain uses TRBV28 and TRBJ2-7, with 10 bases matching TRBD1. The source of this sequence is a man aged 50 to 75 who received an inactivated influenza vaccine. The sequenced sample was PBMCs from blood, obtained about 23 months after vaccination. DNA for the CDR3: TGTGCCAGCAGTCTCCTTACCGGGACAGGGGTAGGCGAGCAGTACTTC. Amino acid sequence: CASSLLTGTGVGEQYF.